This T cell receptor beta chain was recorded in a study of blood T cell repertoires in COVID-19. As originally analysed: Amplified reference gene primers provided the basis for estimating nucleated cell counts. Sequencing used immunoSEQ multiplex PCR; TCRdb keeps in-frame clones, though not all of them. The DNA gave D and trimming, while V, J and clone size come from that table. Of fewer than 350,000 clones in the sample, approximately 90% were seen once. Participants had their cohort set by participant-reported clinical history. This CDR3 spans 15 amino acids. Germline values: CDR1 LNHNV, CDR2 YYDKDF (reference sequence). V was pared by 0 bases and J by 2 bases, with 8 bases between.

The chain is built from TRBV15 and TRBJ1-5; D remains ambiguous. This clonotype was sampled from a man aged 40-49 years who had been exposed to COVID-19. Sample: PBMCs or T cells enriched from blood (not recorded which). The CDR3 DNA reads TGTGCCACCAGCAGAGATTACGGGGGCAATCAGCCCCAGCATTTT. Translation gives CATSRDYGGNQPQHF.